Sequencing of this T cell receptor (beta chain) was carried out in a study of human T cells and chemical hapten exposure. Across the study: Recorded diagnoses among the mostly female patients were alopecia areata, totalis or universalis.

Time point noted: patch test 1, 2 weeks after DPC sensitization. Treatment defined: therapeutic diphenylcyclopropenone sensitization with weekly scalp DPC. Phlebotomy was performed prior to application of every patch test. This clonotype was detected only a few times. CDR3 length equals 16 residues. Per germline, CDR1 SGHDN and CDR2 FVKESK. V lost 2 bases and J 3 bases, leaving 13 bases between the germline ends. TCRdb itself ran the RACE reads through MiXCR, one entry per CDR3 protein. The sample comprises approximately 340,000 distinct CDR3 sequences, around 7% of which are singletons, and about 8% rests with the top ten.

This TCR was sampled from a woman younger than 35 with alopecia areata. Some clones in this sample may be carry-over from other donors' samples. The chain combines TRBV14 with TRBJ2-2, with unresolved D. The sample here was whole blood, taken in connection with sensitization to the hapten diphenylcyclopropenone (DPC). CDR3 residues: CASSQNQYSYTGELFF. The CDR3 region has the DNA TGTGCCAGCAGCCAAAATCAGTACAGTTACACCGGGGAGCTGTTTTTT.